The source of this T cell receptor beta chain is a study of blood T cell repertoires in COVID-19 (dated by TCRdb to between 2020 and 2021). In the study overall: Samples from collaborators originated in the United States, Italy and Spain and spanned both the acute and convalescent phases of COVID-19. Samples came from the ongoing ImmuneRACE study (first 160 participants) plus 1,254 subjects from 6 global collaborators. Subjects who had been exposed to COVID-19, were actively infected with it, or had recovered from it provided the deeply sampled blood TCRbeta repertoires that made up the dataset. A freely available public database, intended as a resource for researchers studying the immune response to SARS-CoV-2, is where the repertoires were released. HLA class I and class II types, where available, came from metadata supplied by the sample provider rather than from assay-based typing. The material from the prospective study consisted of cDNA or gDNA derived from T cells, B-cell-depleted T cells, or PBMCs. A de-identified subject ID, COVID-19 status, age in years and sex were almost always included in the sample metadata.

The collaborating institutions used their own protocols to collect whole blood in K2EDTA tubes. Collaborator samples were shipped for TCRbeta analysis as frozen whole blood, isolated PBMCs, or DNA extracted from either sample type. A remark on this clone: What antigen it recognizes has not been identified. There are no base qualities to consult, and no much larger clone falls within one base.

What the research found in general, with its limitations: The amount of clinical and demographic metadata varied by source and participant and was provided uncurated.

V is reduced by 0 bases and J by 3 bases, leaving a spacing of 13 bases between them. The CDR3 contains 16 residues, cysteine and phenylalanine counted. The DNA shown is the 48-base CDR3, in frame from base 1. TCRbeta CDR3 regions were amplified from genomic DNA by means of the immunoSEQ Assay, a bias-controlled multiplex PCR. On the authors' methods: The number of nucleated cells in each sample was estimated from the amplification of reference gene primers within the assay. Sequence reads were collapsed and filtered to measure the absolute abundance of every unique TCRbeta CDR3 rearrangement. For each sample, productive Simpson clonality was calculated as the square root of Simpson's diversity index across productive rearrangements. This is the immuneACCESS table as TCRdb keeps it, with only in-frame sequences that have V and J called. A part of the clones is gone; compared with another copy, unresolved V genes explain less than half, and the rest is unexplained. V and J calls and clone size are given by that table; D and trimming were obtained from the DNA. The sample yields approximately 90,000 clones; about 87% were counted once. 0.47% of the sample is held by the ten biggest clonotypes.

The clonotype comes from a man between 60 and 75 years old with acute or convalescent COVID-19. The source material was peripheral blood. Recombination connected TRBV5-3 to TRBJ1-5, with a weak D call of TRBD1 (5 bases match). TRBV5-3 is an open reading frame, and its role is uncertain. The CDR3 sequence is CARSLVRKGANQPQHF. The DNA reads TGTGCCAGAAGCTTGGTGCGTAAAGGGGCCAATCAGCCCCAGCATTTT.